This passage covers 21 T cell receptor beta chains from one sample sequenced in a study of pediatric ulcerative colitis. Sequencing was performed with immunoSEQ multiplex PCR; in TCRdb, only in-frame clones are kept and a portion is missing. Among 1,500 or so clones, about 90% were seen once, and the ten largest hold under 4%. Input material: blood. Receptors were obtained from a boy between 10 and 17 years old with severe ulcerative colitis.

The chain joins TRBV2 to TRBJ1-2; D unresolved. Deletions cut 7 bases from V and 7 bases from J, with 22 bases between. CDR3 size: 15 residues. Germline CDR1 and CDR2: SNHLY and FYNNEI. The CDR3 nucleotides read TGTGCCAGCACCCCCGTTCGGAGGACTACCGGTGGCTACACCTTC. Protein: CASTPVRRTTGGYTF.

The chain has TRBV30 and TRBJ1-6, with 11 bases fitting TRBD1. The CDR3 loop spans 16 amino acids. V dropped 3 bases and J dropped 7; count of bases not matched to a gene: 8. Germline V CDR1 and CDR2: GTSNPN, SVGIG (reference sequence). This chain's CDR3 is CAWSPWDRGDNSPLHF. Here the CDR3 DNA reads TGTGCCTGGAGCCCCTGGGACAGGGGGGACAATTCACCCCTCCACTTT.

This chain uses TRBV2 with TRBJ2-7, with a weak D call TRBD1 (6 bases). With 6 bases removed from V and 0 bases from J, the gap between germline ends came to 12 bases. CDR3 length: 14 amino acids. In germline, CDR1 is SNHLY, CDR2 FYNNEI. DNA for the CDR3: TGTGCCAGCAGATTTCAGGGGAGCTCCTACGAGCAGTACGTC. Protein: CASRFQGSSYEQYV.

V and J are TRBV5-1 and TRBJ1-2; no clear D. CDR1 is SGHRS and CDR2 is YFSETQ in the germline V gene. This CDR3 has 15 residues. Trimming cost V 0 bases and J 1 base, with 10 bases left between them. CDR3 protein: CASSLGSGVNYGYTF. CDR3 nucleotide sequence: TGCGCCAGCAGCTTGGGTTCCGGGGTTAACTATGGCTACACCTTC.

The chain uses TRBV6-5 and TRBJ2-3, with TRBD1 matching over 8 bases. V trimming: 2 bases; J trimming: 2 bases; junction bases outside the gene matches: 6. Germline CDR1 reads MNHEY; CDR2 reads SVGAGI. The CDR3 is 16 amino acids. CDR3 amino acids: CASSYHNRGTTDTQYF. The CDR3 nucleotides are TGTGCCAGCAGTTACCACAACAGGGGGACCACAGATACGCAGTATTTT.

This clone was detected only once. The chain employs TRBV7-8 and TRBJ1-2; TRBD1 agrees at 8 bases. Germline lookup yields CDR1 SGHVS and CDR2 FQNEAQ. With V trimmed by 0 bases and J by 6 bases, 15 bases remained unmatched. The length of the CDR3 is 18 residues. The CDR3 is CASSLAEGRQGRLDGYTF. The CDR3, as DNA: TGTGCCAGCAGCTTAGCCGAAGGACGACAGGGGCGCTTGGATGGCTACACCTTC.

V is TRBV4-1 and J is TRBJ1-1, with D uncertain. Germline values: CDR1 MGHRA, CDR2 YSYEKL. Trimming stripped 1 base from V and 1 base from J, with 7 bases between. The CDR3 consists of 14 residues. CDR3 protein: CASSQAPTNTEAFF. The DNA for the CDR3 is TGCGCCAGCAGCCAAGCACCAACGAACACTGAAGCTTTCTTT.

This clone has just a few counts. The gene calls are TRBV30 and TRBJ2-2; D not certain. This CDR3 has 12 amino acids. The germline gives CDR1 GTSNPN, CDR2 SVGIG (reference sequence). V was clipped by 7 bases and J by 6 bases, with 12 bases between them. The CDR3 nucleotides read TGTGCCTCCCGTGTCAGAGCCGGGGAGCTGTTTTTT. Residues: CASRVRAGELFF.

The V call is TRBV5-6, the J call TRBJ2-2; possibly TRBD2 for D (6 bases). V lost 0 bases, J lost 4 bases, and 13 bases lay in between. Germline loops: CDR1 SGHDT, CDR2 YYEEEE. CDR3 length: 16 residues. The CDR3: CASSLAREAFTGELFF. The CDR3 DNA follows: TGTGCCAGCAGCTTGGCCAGGGAGGCCTTCACCGGGGAGCTGTTTTTT.

The chain employs TRBV19 and TRBJ2-7; perhaps TRBD1 as D (5 bases). This CDR3 is 15 amino acids long. CDR1 is LNHDA, CDR2 SQIVND, per germline (reference sequence). The ends were cut back, 3 bases at V and 1 base at J, with 13 bases in the middle. CDR3 loop: CASSIARARSYEQYF. The CDR3 DNA reads as TGTGCCAGTAGTATCGCCAGGGCGCGTTCCTACGAGCAGTACTTC. Filled out from reference TRBV19 and TRBJ2-7, the complete variable domain reads DGGITQSPKYLFRKEGQNVTLSCEQNLNHDAMYWYRQDPGQGLRLIYYSQIVNDFQKGDIAEGYSVSREKKESFPLTVTSAQKNPTAFYLCASSIARARSYEQYFGPGTRLTVT.

This chain joins TRBV5-1 and TRBJ2-3; D tentatively reads TRBD1 or TRBD2 (7 bases each). V was pared by 1 base and J by 2 bases, with 20 bases between. The CDR3 length is 18 residues. Germline values: CDR1 SGHRS, CDR2 YFSETQ. The CDR3 spells CASSLTLGGGGLTDTQYF. The CDR3 nucleotides are TGCGCCAGCAGCTTGACCCTAGGGGGCGGGGGTCTCACAGATACGCAGTATTTT.

The chain recombines TRBV6-5 with TRBJ2-3; 10 positions match TRBD1. The trim removed 5 bases at V and 7 bases at J, leaving 9 bases unmatched. Germline V lookup: CDR1 MNHEY, CDR2 SVGAGI. CDR3 length equals 15 residues. CDR3 bases: TGTGCCAGCAGTAGGACAGGGGGTCAGGGTAATACGCAGTATTTT. This sequence encodes CASSRTGGQGNTQYF.

The V call is TRBV6-1, the J call TRBJ2-7, with 10 bases that match TRBD1. V lost 11 bases to trimming and J lost 8 bases; unmatched junction nucleotides: 15. CDR3 size: 14 residues. The germline CDR1 and CDR2 sequences are MNHNS and SASEGT. The CDR3, as DNA: TGTGCCTGCCTCCGGACAGGGGGTTTTGTCAAGCAGTACTTC. Protein sequence: CACLRTGGFVKQYF.

The chain links TRBV4-1 to TRBJ1-2; tentative D call: TRBD1 (6 bases). The length of the CDR3 is 15 residues. CDR1 is MGHRA and CDR2 is YSYEKL in the germline V gene. Trimming took 0 bases from V and 7 from J, leaving 15 bases between them. CDR3 in DNA: TGCGCCAGCAGCCAAGAAAGGGGGGCTGGTCTTGGCTACACCTTC. It encodes CASSQERGAGLGYTF.

The chain recombines TRBV19 with TRBJ1-2; a weak D match, TRBD1 (5 bases). Trimming took 5 bases from V and 7 from J, leaving 14 bases between them. The CDR3 is made up of 13 amino acids. Germline loops: CDR1 LNHDA, CDR2 SQIVND (reference sequence). The CDR3 here is CASSPQGISGYTF. The CDR3 region has the DNA TGTGCCAGTAGTCCCCAGGGAATATCTGGCTACACCTTC. The variable domain in full, completed from reference TRBV19 and TRBJ1-2, reads DGGITQSPKYLFRKEGQNVTLSCEQNLNHDAMYWYRQDPGQGLRLIYYSQIVNDFQKGDIAEGYSVSREKKESFPLTVTSAQKNPTAFYLCASSPQGISGYTFGSGTRLTVV.

The J gene is TRBJ2-1, the V gene TRBV5-4, with D perhaps given as TRBD1 or TRBD2 (6 bases each). The CDR3 runs to 16 residues. Germline-derived CDR1 and CDR2 are SGHNT and YYREEE (reference sequence). V lost 4 bases to trimming and J lost 4 bases, with 18 bases between them. CDR3: CASSGGQVRAYNEQFF. The CDR3 nucleotides read TGTGCCAGCAGCGGGGGGCAGGTGAGGGCGTACAATGAGCAGTTCTTC.

The genes are TRBV7-6 and TRBJ2-7; either TRBD1 or TRBD2 may supply D (6 bases each). The CDR3 length is 15 residues. V lost 0 bases, J lost 5 bases, and 14 bases lay in between. Germline V gene sequence: CDR1 SGHVS, CDR2 FNYEAQ. CDR3 protein: CASSLALGGRDEQYF. The DNA of the CDR3 is TGTGCCAGCAGCTTAGCGCTAGGGGGGCGCGACGAGCAGTACTTC.

This clone was detected only a few times. This rearrangement joins TRBV19 to TRBJ1-5; 7 positions agree with TRBD1. With V trimmed by 4 bases and J by 7 bases, 10 bases remained unmatched. Germline CDR1 is LNHDA and CDR2 is SQIVND (reference sequence). CDR3 size: 15 residues. Here the CDR3 DNA reads TGTGCCAGTAGTACCGACAGGGTCGGGTGGCAGCCCCAGCATTTT. Encoded protein: CASSTDRVGWQPQHF.

The chain recombines TRBV2 with TRBJ2-5; D might be TRBD1 (6 bases). Germline CDR1 and CDR2: SNHLY and FYNNEI. The CDR3 has 14 residues. Trimming removed 8 bases at V and 4 bases at J, with 17 bases between. In DNA, the CDR3 is TGTGCCAGCCTCCTCCCCCTCAGGGGAGAGACCCAGTACTTC. Protein: CASLLPLRGETQYF.

A single count supports this clone. V and J are TRBV7-2 and TRBJ2-3; TRBD1 or TRBD2 may be the D gene (6 bases each). The CDR3 has 14 residues. CDR1 SGHTA and CDR2 FQGNSA come from the germline V gene. V lost 7 bases, J lost 4 bases, and 15 bases lay in between. The CDR3 region is CASKQQGLADTQYF. For the CDR3, the DNA is TGTGCCAGCAAACAACAGGGACTCGCAGATACGCAGTATTTT. The variable domain in full, with the rest retrieved from reference TRBV7-2 and TRBJ2-3, is GAGVSQSPSNKVTEKGKDVELRCDPISGHTALYWYRQSLGQGLEFLIYFQGNSAPDKSGLPSDRFSAERTGGSVSTLTIQRTQQEDSAVYLCASKQQGLADTQYFGPGTRLTVL.

The chain recombines TRBV28 with TRBJ2-1; tentative D call: TRBD1 (6 bases). The V gene lost 8 bases and the J gene lost 0 bases, with 17 bases spanning the gap. CDR1 is MDHEN, CDR2 SYDVKM, per germline. This CDR3 spans 16 amino acids. In DNA form, the CDR3 reads TGTGCCAGCGTCGGTACCGGGACACACTCCTACAATGAGCAGTTCTTC. Its protein product is CASVGTGTHSYNEQFF.